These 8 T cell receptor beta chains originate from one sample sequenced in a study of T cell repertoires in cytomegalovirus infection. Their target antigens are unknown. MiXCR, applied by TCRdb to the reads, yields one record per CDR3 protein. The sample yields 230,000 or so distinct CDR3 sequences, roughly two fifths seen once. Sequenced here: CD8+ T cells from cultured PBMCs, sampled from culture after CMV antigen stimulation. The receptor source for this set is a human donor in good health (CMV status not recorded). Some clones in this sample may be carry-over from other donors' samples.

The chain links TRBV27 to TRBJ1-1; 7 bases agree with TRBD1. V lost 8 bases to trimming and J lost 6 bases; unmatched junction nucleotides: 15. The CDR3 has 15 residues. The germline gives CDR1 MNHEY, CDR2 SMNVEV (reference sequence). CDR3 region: CASSPSPGGRAEAFF. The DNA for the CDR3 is TGTGCCAGCTCCCCTAGCCCAGGGGGTCGGGCTGAAGCTTTCTTT.

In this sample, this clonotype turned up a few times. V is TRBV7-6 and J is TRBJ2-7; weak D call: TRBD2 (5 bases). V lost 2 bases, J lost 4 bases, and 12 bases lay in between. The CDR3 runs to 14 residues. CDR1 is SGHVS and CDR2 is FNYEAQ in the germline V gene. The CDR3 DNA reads TGTGCCAGCAGCTTACGGCTAGCTCCTTACGAGCAGTACTTC. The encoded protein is CASSLRLAPYEQYF.

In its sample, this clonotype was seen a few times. The CDR3 reads CASSPRDNEKLFF. CDR3 DNA sequence: TGTGCCAGCAGTCCTCGGGACAATGAAAAACTGTTTTTT. The chain carries TRBV6-1 and TRBJ1-4; D possibly corresponds to TRBD1 (5 bases). Germline CDR1 is MNHNS and CDR2 is SASEGT. This CDR3 is 13 amino acids long. Trimming left V 5 bases short and J 5 bases short, with 9 bases between.

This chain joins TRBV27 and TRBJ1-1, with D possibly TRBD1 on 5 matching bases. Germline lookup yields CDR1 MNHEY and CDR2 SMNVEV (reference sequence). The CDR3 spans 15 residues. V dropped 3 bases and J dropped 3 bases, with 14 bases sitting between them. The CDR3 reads CASSFFAGGDTEAFF. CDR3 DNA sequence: TGTGCCAGCAGTTTTTTCGCGGGGGGGGACACTGAAGCTTTCTTT.

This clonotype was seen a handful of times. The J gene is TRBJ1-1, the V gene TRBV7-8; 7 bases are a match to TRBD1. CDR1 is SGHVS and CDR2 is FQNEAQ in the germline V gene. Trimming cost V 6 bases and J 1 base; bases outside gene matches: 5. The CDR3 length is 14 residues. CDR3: CASSLKGANTEAFF. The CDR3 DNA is TGTGCCAGCAGTTTAAAGGGGGCGAACACTGAAGCTTTCTTT.

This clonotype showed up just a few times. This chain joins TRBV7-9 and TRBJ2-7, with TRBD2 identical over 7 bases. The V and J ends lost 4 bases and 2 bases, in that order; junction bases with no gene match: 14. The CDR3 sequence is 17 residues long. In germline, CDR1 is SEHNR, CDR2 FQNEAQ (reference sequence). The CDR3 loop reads CASSSQRGRVTPYEQYF. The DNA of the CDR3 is TGTGCCAGCAGCTCCCAAAGAGGGAGGGTGACCCCCTACGAGCAGTACTTC.

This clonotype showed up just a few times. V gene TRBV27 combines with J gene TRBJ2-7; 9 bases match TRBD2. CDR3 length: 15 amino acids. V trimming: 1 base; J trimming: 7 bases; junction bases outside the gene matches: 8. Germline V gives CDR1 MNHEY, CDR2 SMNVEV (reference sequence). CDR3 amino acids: CASSLFGGRASEQYF. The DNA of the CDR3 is TGTGCCAGCAGTTTATTTGGCGGGAGGGCGAGTGAGCAGTACTTC.

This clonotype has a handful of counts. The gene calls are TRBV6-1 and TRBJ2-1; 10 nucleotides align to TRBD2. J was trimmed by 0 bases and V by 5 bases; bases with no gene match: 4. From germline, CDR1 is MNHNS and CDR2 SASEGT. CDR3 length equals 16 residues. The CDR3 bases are TGTGCCAGCAGTTACATAGCGGGAGGCTCCTACAATGAGCAGTTCTTC. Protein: CASSYIAGGSYNEQFF.